These 29 T cell receptor beta chains were sequenced from one sample in a study of monozygotic twins with inflammatory bowel disease (dated by TCRdb to the late 2010s). The library was built by means of 5' RACE. Sequenced using an Illumina HiSeq 2500. Once TCRdb had reprocessed the reads, it stored one entry per CDR3 protein sequence and supplied no DNA. The table of this sample itemizes 150,000 to 200,000 distinct CDR3 sequences. 6.5% to 9% of the sample rests with the top ten. The sample comprised blood. Receptor source: a human donor with ulcerative colitis or Crohn's disease, or a healthy co-twin of an affected twin (not recorded which).

The J gene is TRBJ1-5, the V gene TRBV5-1. CDR3 length equals 14 residues. Germline V gene sequence: CDR1 SGHRS, CDR2 YFSETQ. The CDR3 protein is CASSLEYPNQPQHF.

The gene calls are TRBV7-2 and TRBJ2-3. The CDR3 consists of 15 residues. CDR1 SGHTA and CDR2 FQGNSA come from the germline V gene. The CDR3 here is CASSLDGSSGDTQYF.

V is TRBV12-3 or TRBV12-4 and J is TRBJ2-1; the D call from TCRdb, TRBD1, cannot be confirmed without DNA. The CDR3 runs 16 residues. CDR3 sequence reads: CASSRQAGLFYNEQFF.

V gene TRBV5-1 combines with J gene TRBJ2-3; there is no DNA to check the TCRdb D call of TRBD2. The CDR3 contains 16 residues. Germline V gene sequence: CDR1 SGHRS, CDR2 YFSETQ. This chain's CDR3 is CASSPGLVFSTDTQYF.

The genes are TRBV20-1 and TRBJ2-2. Germline V CDR1 and CDR2: DFQATT, SNEGSKA (reference sequence). This CDR3 is 13 amino acids long. This CDR3 reads CSASSQRDGELFF.

The V call is TRBV7-9, the J call TRBJ1-1; TCRdb proposes TRBD1, but this gene call is untestable without DNA. The CDR3 loop spans 15 amino acids. CDR1 SEHNR and CDR2 FQNEAQ come from the germline V gene (reference sequence). CDR3 in amino acids: CASSLGQGLDTEAFF.

V is TRBV6-5 and J is TRBJ2-7; TCRdb returns TRBD1, unconfirmable since there is no DNA. The CDR3 is made up of 16 amino acids. The V gene's germline CDR1 is MNHEY and CDR2 SVGAGI. The CDR3 sequence: CASSYGRDRGLLEQYF.

This chain uses TRBV7-9 with TRBJ2-1; as DNA is missing, the TRBD1 call by TCRdb cannot be tested. The CDR3 sequence is 15 residues long. CDR1 and CDR2 (germline): SEHNR, FQNEAQ (reference sequence). Here the CDR3 reads CASSSGPGQGYEQFF.

The gene calls are TRBV20-1 and TRBJ2-1. Germline loops: CDR1 DFQATT, CDR2 SNEGSKA (reference sequence). The CDR3 loop spans 16 amino acids. The CDR3 region is CSARTAFLDPYNEQFF.

J is TRBJ2-7 and V is TRBV6-2 or TRBV6-3; with no DNA, the TCRdb D assignment of TRBD2 cannot be verified. Germline V CDR1 and CDR2: MNHEY, SVGEGT. The CDR3 is made up of 12 amino acids. The CDR3 sequence is CANSDGPREQYF.

The chain recombines TRBV12-3 or TRBV12-4 with TRBJ1-4; without DNA, the TCRdb call of TRBD1 cannot be checked. This CDR3 contains 14 residues. This chain's CDR3 is CASSGQGRVEKLFF.

This rearrangement joins TRBV5-6 to TRBJ1-2; TCRdb gives TRBD1 as the D gene, but with no DNA this cannot be confirmed. Germline assignment: CDR1 SGHDT and CDR2 YYEEEE. The CDR3 runs 16 residues. CDR3 sequence: CASSPTRMGGYYGYTF.

The chain is built from TRBV10-3 and TRBJ1-3. The CDR3 is 13 residues long. Germline CDR1 ENHRY, CDR2 SYGVKD. The CDR3 region is CAIKGSSGNTIYF.

This chain uses TRBV7-2 with TRBJ2-1; there is no DNA to check the TCRdb D call of TRBD2. The CDR3 covers 17 residues. In germline, CDR1 is SGHTA, CDR2 FQGNSA. CDR3 protein: CASSPSFVGRAANEQFF.

J is TRBJ2-7 and V is TRBV7-2; TCRdb outputs TRBD1, but without DNA this stays unchecked. The CDR3 is 15 residues long. Germline V gene sequence: CDR1 SGHTA, CDR2 FQGNSA. The CDR3 here is CASSFNRGQGYEQYF. The full variable domain, with the rest looked up from reference TRBV7-2 and TRBJ2-7, is GAGVSQSPSNKVTEKGKDVELRCDPISGHTALYWYRQSLGQGLEFLIYFQGNSAPDKSGLPSDRFSAERTGGSVSTLTIQRTQQEDSAVYLCASSFNRGQGYEQYFGPGTRLTVT.

The V and J genes are TRBV6-2 or TRBV6-3 and TRBJ1-1; the D call from TCRdb, TRBD1, cannot be confirmed without DNA. Looked up from germline, CDR1 is MNHEY and CDR2 is SVGEGT. This CDR3 comprises 14 residues. Here the CDR3 reads CASSYGGSGPEAFF.

The chain links TRBV12-3 or TRBV12-4 to TRBJ1-4; the TRBD1 assignment by TCRdb is unverifiable without DNA. The CDR3 totals 13 residues. The CDR3 is CASSLLSNEKLFF.

V and J are TRBV7-9 and TRBJ2-2; the D call of TRBD2 rests on TCRdb alone, since no DNA is present to check it. This CDR3 is 15 amino acids long. CDR1 is SEHNR, CDR2 FQNEAQ, per germline (reference sequence). This CDR3 reads CASSSTSGGTGELFF.

V is TRBV6-5 and J is TRBJ1-6; no DNA is available, so the TRBD1 call from TCRdb remains unchecked. The CDR3 loop spans 17 amino acids. Germline CDR1 reads MNHEY; CDR2 reads SVGAGI. Here the CDR3 reads CASRRSTGKAANSPLHF.

This rearrangement joins TRBV7-2 to TRBJ2-7; the TRBD2 assignment by TCRdb is unverifiable without DNA. The germline V gene has CDR1 SGHTA and CDR2 FQGNSA. The CDR3 covers 16 residues. CDR3 residues: CASSLALAGVGGEQYF.

V and J are TRBV27 and TRBJ2-7. Germline values: CDR1 MNHEY, CDR2 SMNVEV (reference sequence). This CDR3 contains 13 residues. The CDR3 is CASSSPMAYEQYF.

The chain joins TRBV11-2 to TRBJ1-5. In germline, CDR1 is SGHAT, CDR2 FQNNGV. The length of the CDR3 is 19 residues. CDR3 residues: CASSLTQGPSWHGNQPQHF.

The rearrangement uses TRBV14 and TRBJ1-1; as DNA is missing, the TRBD1 call by TCRdb cannot be tested. Germline V CDR1 and CDR2: SGHDN, FVKESK. The CDR3 has 16 amino acids. This chain's CDR3 is CASSGRTGAVNTEAFF.

This chain links TRBV5-1 with TRBJ2-7; TCRdb selects TRBD1, and the lack of DNA leaves this call unchecked. CDR3 size: 14 residues. CDR1 and CDR2 from the germline V gene are SGHRS and YFSETQ. The CDR3 is CASSIRTGDYEQYF. Full variable domain (missing parts from reference TRBV5-1 and TRBJ2-7): KAGVTQTPRYLIKTRGQQVTLSCSPISGHRSVSWYQQTPGQGLQFLFEYFSETQRNKGNFPGRFSGRQFSNSRSEMNVSTLELGDSALYLCASSIRTGDYEQYFGPGTRLTVT.

V and J are TRBV5-1 and TRBJ1-4; TCRdb proposes TRBD1, but this gene call is untestable without DNA. CDR3 length equals 17 residues. Germline-derived CDR1 and CDR2 are SGHRS and YFSETQ. CDR3 residues: CASSLVFPGTGGEKLFF.

V is TRBV20-1 and J is TRBJ2-3; TCRdb calls TRBD2, which cannot be checked without DNA. Germline V CDR1 and CDR2: DFQATT, SNEGSKA (reference sequence). This CDR3 contains 15 residues. The CDR3 sequence is CSAAKLALNTDTQYF.

The chain is built from TRBV27 and TRBJ2-7; TCRdb's D gene call, TRBD1, goes unchecked for lack of DNA. This CDR3 contains 15 residues. Germline values: CDR1 MNHEY, CDR2 SMNVEV (reference sequence). The CDR3 sequence: CASSLGWTRSYEQYF.

The rearrangement links TRBV19 to TRBJ1-5; the TCRdb call, TRBD1, lacks DNA for checking. The germline V gene encodes CDR1 LNHDA and CDR2 SQIVND (reference sequence). The CDR3 runs to 17 residues. The CDR3 region is CASSIVGGQWSNQPQHF.

The rearrangement uses TRBV7-2 and TRBJ2-2; TCRdb reports TRBD1, a call that lacks DNA to check it against. This CDR3 has 16 residues. Germline V CDR1 and CDR2: SGHTA, FQGNSA. The CDR3 sequence is CASSHRRQGATGELFF.